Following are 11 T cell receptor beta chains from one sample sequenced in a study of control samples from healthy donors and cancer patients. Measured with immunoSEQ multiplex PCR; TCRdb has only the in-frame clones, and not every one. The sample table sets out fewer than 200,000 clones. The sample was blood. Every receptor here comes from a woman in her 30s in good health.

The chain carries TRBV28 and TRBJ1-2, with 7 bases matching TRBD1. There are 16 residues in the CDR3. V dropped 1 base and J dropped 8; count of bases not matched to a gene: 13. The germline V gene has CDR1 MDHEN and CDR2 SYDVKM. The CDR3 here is CASSLLAFRGLAGYTF. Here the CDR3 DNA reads TGTGCCAGCAGTTTATTGGCGTTTAGGGGGCTGGCGGGCTACACCTTC.

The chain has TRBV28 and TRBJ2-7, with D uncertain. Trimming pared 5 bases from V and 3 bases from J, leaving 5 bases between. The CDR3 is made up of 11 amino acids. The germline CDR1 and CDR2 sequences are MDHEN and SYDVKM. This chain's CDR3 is CASSQLYEQYF. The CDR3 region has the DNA TGTGCCAGCAGTCAGCTCTACGAGCAGTACTTC. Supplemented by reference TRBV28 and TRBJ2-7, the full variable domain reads DVKVTQSSRYLVKRTGEKVFLECVQDMDHENMFWYRQDPGLGLRLIYFSYDVKMKEKGDIPEGYSVSREKKERFSLILESASTNQTSMYLCASSQLYEQYFGPGTRLTVT.

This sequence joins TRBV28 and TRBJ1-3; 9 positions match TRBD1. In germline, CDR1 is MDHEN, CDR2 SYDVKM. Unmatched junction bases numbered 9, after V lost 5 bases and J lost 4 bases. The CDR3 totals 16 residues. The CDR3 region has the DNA TGTGCCAGCAGTAAGGGACAGGGCCGATCAGGAAACACCATATATTTT. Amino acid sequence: CASSKGQGRSGNTIYF.

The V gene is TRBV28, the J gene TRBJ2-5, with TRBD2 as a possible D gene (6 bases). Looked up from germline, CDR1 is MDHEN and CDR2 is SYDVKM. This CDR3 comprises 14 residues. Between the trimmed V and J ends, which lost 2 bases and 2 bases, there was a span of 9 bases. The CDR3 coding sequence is TGTGCCAGCAGTTTAAGGGCGGGACAAGAGACCCAGTACTTC. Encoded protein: CASSLRAGQETQYF. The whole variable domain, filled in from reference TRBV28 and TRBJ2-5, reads DVKVTQSSRYLVKRTGEKVFLECVQDMDHENMFWYRQDPGLGLRLIYFSYDVKMKEKGDIPEGYSVSREKKERFSLILESASTNQTSMYLCASSLRAGQETQYFGPGTRLLVL.

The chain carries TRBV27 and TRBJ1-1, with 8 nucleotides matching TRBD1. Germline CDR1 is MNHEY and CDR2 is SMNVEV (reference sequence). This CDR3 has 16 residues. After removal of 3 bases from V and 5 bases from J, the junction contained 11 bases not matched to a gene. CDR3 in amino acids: CASSFLKDRVFTEAFF. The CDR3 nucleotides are TGTGCCAGCAGTTTTTTAAAGGACAGGGTGTTTACTGAAGCTTTCTTT.

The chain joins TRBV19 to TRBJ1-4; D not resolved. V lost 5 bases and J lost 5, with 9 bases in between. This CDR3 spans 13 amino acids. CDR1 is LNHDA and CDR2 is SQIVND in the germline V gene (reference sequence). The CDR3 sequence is CASSGPRNEKLFF. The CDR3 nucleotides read TGTGCCAGTAGTGGGCCGCGGAATGAAAAACTGTTTTTT.

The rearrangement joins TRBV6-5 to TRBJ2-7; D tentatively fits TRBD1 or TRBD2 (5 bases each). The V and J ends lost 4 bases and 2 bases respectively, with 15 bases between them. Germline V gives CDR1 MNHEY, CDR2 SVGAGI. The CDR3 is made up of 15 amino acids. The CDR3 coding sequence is TGTGCCAGCAGTTCTCCAACCGGGGCCCCCTACGAGCAGTACTTC. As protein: CASSSPTGAPYEQYF.

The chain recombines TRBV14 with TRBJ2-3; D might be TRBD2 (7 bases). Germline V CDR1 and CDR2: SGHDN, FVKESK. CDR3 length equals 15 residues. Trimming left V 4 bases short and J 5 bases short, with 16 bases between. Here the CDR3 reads CASSLSGGPEDTQYF. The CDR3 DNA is TGTGCCAGCAGCCTGTCGGGGGGCCCCGAAGATACGCAGTATTTT.

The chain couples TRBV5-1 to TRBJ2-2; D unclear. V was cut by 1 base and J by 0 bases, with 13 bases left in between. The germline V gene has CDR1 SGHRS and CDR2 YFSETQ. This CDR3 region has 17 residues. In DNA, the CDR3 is TGCGCCAGCAGCTTGTGGGTAACGGGTACGAACACCGGGGAGCTGTTTTTT. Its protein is CASSLWVTGTNTGELFF. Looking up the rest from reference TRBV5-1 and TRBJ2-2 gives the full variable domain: KAGVTQTPRYLIKTRGQQVTLSCSPISGHRSVSWYQQTPGQGLQFLFEYFSETQRNKGNFPGRFSGRQFSNSRSEMNVSTLELGDSALYLCASSLWVTGTNTGELFFGEGSRLTVL.

The CDR3 protein is CASRSGVEETQYF. CDR3 nucleotide sequence: TGTGCCAGCAGATCCGGCGTTGAAGAGACCCAGTACTTC. This sequence joins TRBV5-4 and TRBJ2-5; D is undetermined. The germline gives CDR1 SGHNT, CDR2 YYREEE (reference sequence). The CDR3 is made up of 13 amino acids. Trimming left V 5 bases short and J 3 bases short, with 11 bases between. The complete variable domain, with remaining parts taken from reference TRBV5-4 and TRBJ2-5, reads ETGVTQSPTHLIKTRGQQVTLRCSSQSGHNTVSWYQQALGQGPQFIFQYYREEENGRGNFPPRFSGLQFPNYSSELNVNALELDDSALYLCASRSGVEETQYFGPGTRLLVL.

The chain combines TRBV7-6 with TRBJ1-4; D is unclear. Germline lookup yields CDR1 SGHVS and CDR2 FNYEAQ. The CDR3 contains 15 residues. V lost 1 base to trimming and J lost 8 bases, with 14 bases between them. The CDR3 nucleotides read TGTGCCAGCAGCTTAGGCCCGCGGGTTGAGGAAAAACTGTTTTTT. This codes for CASSLGPRVEEKLFF.